This TCR beta chain emerged from a study of beta chain features in type 1 diabetes. Germline V gives CDR1 MNHEY, CDR2 SVGAGI. The ends lost 6 bases at V and 5 bases at J; junction bases unmatched: 7. This CDR3 is 15 amino acids long. Expressed TCRB transcripts got sequenced, as all isolated RNA was reverse transcribed. Profiling relied on immunoSEQ multiplex PCR, and the TCRdb table lists in-frame clones only, not all of them. In the table there are 110,000 to 150,000 clones, around 8.7% of which are singletons. This TCR was recovered from a man aged 18 to 30 in good health. This chain joins TRBV6-5 and TRBJ1-6; 7 bases map to TRBD1. Specimen: central memory CD4+ T cells from blood. CDR3 residues: CASSRGQLNNSPLHF. The CDR3 nucleotides read TGTGCCAGCAGCCGGGGACAGCTTAATAATTCACCCCTCCACTTT.